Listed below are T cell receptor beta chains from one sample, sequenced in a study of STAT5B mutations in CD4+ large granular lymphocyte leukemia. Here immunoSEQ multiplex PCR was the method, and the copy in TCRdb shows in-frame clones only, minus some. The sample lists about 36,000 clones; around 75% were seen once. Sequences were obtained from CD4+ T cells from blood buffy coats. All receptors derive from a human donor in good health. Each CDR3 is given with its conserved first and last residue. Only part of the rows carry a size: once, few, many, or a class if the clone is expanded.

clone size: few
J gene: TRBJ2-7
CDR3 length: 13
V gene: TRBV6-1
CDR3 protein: CASTMGVQYEQYF

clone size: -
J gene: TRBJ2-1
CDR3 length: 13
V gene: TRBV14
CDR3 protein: CASSLRLGNEQFF

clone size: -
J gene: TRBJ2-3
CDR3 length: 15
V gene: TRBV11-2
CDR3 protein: CASSARGPSTDTQYF

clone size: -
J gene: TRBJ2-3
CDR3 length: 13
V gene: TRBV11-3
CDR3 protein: CASSSAVRDTQYF

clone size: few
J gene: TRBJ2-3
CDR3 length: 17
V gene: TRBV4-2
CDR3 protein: CASSSRVAGGPTDTQYF

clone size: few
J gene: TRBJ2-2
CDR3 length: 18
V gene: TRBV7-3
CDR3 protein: CASSTPGLAGTNTGELFF

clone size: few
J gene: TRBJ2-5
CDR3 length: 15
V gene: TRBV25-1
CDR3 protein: CASSYLAAGGETQYF

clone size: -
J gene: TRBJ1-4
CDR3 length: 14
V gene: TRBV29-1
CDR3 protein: CSVEGTGGREKLFF

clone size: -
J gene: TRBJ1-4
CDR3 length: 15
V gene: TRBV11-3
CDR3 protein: CASSWGQVTDEKLFF

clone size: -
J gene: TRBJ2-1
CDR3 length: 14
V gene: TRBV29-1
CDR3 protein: CGAKGQGERNEQFF

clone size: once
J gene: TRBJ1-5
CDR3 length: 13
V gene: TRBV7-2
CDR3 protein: CASSLGVAQPQHF

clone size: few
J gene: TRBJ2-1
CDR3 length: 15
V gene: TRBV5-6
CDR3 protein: CASTRDLGNNNEQFF

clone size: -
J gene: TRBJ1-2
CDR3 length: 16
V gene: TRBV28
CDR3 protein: CASSGDMTTRYYGYTF

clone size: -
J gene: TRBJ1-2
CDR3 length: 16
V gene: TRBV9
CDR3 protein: CASSPQRGGTNYGYTF

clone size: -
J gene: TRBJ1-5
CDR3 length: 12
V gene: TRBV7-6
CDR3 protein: CASRYAGKPQHF

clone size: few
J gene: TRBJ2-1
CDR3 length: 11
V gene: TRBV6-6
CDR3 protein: CASRRRQGEFF

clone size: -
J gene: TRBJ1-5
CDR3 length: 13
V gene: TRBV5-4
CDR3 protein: CASSLVGGGPQHF

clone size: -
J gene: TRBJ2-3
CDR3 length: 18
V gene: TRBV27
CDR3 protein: CASSPYTNRDGSGDTQYF

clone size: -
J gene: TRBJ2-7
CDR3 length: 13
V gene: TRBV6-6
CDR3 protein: CATRDVKTYEQYF

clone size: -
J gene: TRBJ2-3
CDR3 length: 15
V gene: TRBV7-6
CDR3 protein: CASSFSLAGVDTQYF

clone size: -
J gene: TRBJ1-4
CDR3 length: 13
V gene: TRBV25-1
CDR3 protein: CASSDPGREKLFF

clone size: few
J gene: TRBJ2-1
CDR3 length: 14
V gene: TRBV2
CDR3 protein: CASSVGTTGFEQFF

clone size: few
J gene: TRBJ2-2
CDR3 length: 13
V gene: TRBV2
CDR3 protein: CASRTENTGELFF

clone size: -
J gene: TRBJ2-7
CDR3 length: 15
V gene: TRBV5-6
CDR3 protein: CASSFGLAGGKEQYF

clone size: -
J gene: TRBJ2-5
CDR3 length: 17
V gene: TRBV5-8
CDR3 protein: CASSSGTSGGLKETQYF

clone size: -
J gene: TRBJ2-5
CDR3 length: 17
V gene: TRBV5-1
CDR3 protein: CASSAGLAGGTTGAQYF

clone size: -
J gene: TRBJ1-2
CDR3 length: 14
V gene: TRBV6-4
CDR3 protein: CASSDLSGSYGYTF

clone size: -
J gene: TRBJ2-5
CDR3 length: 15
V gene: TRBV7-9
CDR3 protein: CASSPGDRPSETQYF

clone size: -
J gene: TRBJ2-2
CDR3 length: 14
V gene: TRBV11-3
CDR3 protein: CASSLGQGTGELFF

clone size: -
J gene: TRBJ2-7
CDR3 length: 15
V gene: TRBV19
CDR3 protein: CASSISTRGSYEQYF

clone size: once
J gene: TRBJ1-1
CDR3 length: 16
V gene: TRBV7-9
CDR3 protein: CASSLTWRQLNTEAFF

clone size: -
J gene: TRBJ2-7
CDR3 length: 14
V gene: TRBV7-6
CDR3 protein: CASSYGLEGYEQYF

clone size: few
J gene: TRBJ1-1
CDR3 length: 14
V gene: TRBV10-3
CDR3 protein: CAIREEQGFPEAFF

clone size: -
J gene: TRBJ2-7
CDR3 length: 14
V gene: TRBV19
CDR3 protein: CASSQQGSTYEQYF

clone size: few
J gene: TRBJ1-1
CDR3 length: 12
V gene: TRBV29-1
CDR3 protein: CSVTQGAAEAFF

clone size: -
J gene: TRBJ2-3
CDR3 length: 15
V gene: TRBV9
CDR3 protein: CASSRATGGTDTQYF

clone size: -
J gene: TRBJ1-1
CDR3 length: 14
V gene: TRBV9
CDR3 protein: CASSPSQGWTEAFF

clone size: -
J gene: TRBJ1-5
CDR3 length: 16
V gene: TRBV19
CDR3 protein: CASSPRTGVSNQPQHF

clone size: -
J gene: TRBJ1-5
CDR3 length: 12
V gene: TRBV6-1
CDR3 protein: CAIDRRDQPQHF

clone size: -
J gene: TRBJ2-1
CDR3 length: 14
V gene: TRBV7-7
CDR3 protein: CASSPQTGVGEQFF

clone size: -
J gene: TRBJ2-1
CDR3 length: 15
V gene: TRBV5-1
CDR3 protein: CASSGDRTSYNEQFF

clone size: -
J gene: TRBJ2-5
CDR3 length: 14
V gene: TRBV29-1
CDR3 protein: CSVVLADLQETQYF

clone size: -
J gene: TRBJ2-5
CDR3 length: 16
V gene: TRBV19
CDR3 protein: CASSIARGGEGETQYF

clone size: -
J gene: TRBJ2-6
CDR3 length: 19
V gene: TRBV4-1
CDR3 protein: CASSHIGLADVSGANVLTF

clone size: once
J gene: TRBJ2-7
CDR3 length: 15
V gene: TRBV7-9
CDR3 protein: CASSRTSGLSYEQYF

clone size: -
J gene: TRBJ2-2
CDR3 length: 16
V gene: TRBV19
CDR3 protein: CASSKSGGSNTGELFF

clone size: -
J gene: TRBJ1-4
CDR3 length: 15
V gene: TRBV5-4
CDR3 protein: CASSSAGVGNEKLFF

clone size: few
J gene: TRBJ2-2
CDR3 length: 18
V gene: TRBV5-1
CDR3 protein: CASSSPLFAGVNTGELFF

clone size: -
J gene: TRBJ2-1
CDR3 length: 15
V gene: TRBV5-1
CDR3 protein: CASSIGRGPYNEQFF

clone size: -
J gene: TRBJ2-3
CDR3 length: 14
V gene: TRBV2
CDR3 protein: CASSVQTYTDTQYF

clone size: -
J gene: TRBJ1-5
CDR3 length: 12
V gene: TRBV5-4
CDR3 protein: CASSFLGQPQHF

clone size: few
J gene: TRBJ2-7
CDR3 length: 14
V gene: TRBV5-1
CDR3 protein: CASSLGDRDGEQYF

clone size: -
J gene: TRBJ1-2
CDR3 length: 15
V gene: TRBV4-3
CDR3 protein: CASSPQTTGERGYTF

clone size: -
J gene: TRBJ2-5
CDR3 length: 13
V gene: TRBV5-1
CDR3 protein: CASSWTRKETQYF

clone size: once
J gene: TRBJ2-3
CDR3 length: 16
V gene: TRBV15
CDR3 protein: CATSRETSRGKDTQYF